The clone carrying this T cell receptor beta chain was recorded many times. Antigen specificity is unknown. TCRdb reprocessed the 5' RACE reads via MiXCR and lists one record per CDR3 protein. Among around 300,000 distinct CDR3 sequences, around 4.3% were seen once, and the ten largest hold roughly 19%. The data originate from a study of T cells after yellow fever vaccination. Study-level points and caveats: Secondary responses were weaker yet peaked faster, day 5 versus 15.

The V segment lost 4 bases and the J segment 8 bases; nucleotides outside the gene matches: 6. The CDR3 runs 14 residues. This TCR was sampled from a man aged 18 to 29 who received the YFV17D yellow fever vaccine. The sequenced sample was PBMCs, obtained 15 days after the yellow fever booster vaccination. The rearrangement uses TRBV12-3 or TRBV12-4 and TRBJ2-2, with 8 bases aligning to TRBD1. This CDR3 reads CASSSGQGAGELFF. DNA of the CDR3: TGTGCCAGCAGTTCCGGACAGGGCGCGGGGGAGCTGTTTTTT.